These T cell receptor beta chains were read from a single sample in a study of vaccination and CD4 T cells after COVID-19. TCRdb reprocessed the PCR reads via MiXCR and lists one record per CDR3 protein. The sample records about 20,000 distinct CDR3 sequences, under 60% being singletons. The sample consisted of CD4+ T cells from blood, taken before SARS-CoV-2 vaccination. The origin of the receptors is a human donor who had recovered from COVID-19. Each CDR3 is given with its conserved first and last residue. D genes are given only for firm matches. Not every row has a clone size; where given, it reads once, few, many or a size class.

v_gene: TRBV19
len: 15
d_gene: TRBD1
abundance: NA
j_gene: TRBJ1-2
CDR3aa: CASRMRQGIAYGYTF
CDR3nt: TGTGCCAGTAGGATGAGACAGGGGATAGCCTATGGCTACACCTTC

v_gene: TRBV27
len: 15
d_gene: TRBD1
abundance: NA
j_gene: TRBJ2-2
CDR3aa: CASSLDRGDTGELFF
CDR3nt: TGTGCCAGCAGTCTGGACAGGGGCGACACCGGGGAGCTGTTTTTT

v_gene: TRBV19
len: 13
d_gene: TRBD1
abundance: NA
j_gene: TRBJ1-1
CDR3aa: CASSRDRASQAFF
CDR3nt: TGTGCCAGTAGTAGGGACAGGGCGTCACAAGCTTTCTTT

v_gene: TRBV6-1
len: 14
d_gene: NA
abundance: NA
j_gene: TRBJ1-3
CDR3aa: CASNRGSSGNTIYF
CDR3nt: TGTGCCAGCAACCGAGGGAGCTCTGGAAACACCATATATTTT

v_gene: TRBV10-3
len: 14
d_gene: TRBD2
abundance: NA
j_gene: TRBJ2-3
CDR3aa: CASNGREGGYTQYF
CDR3nt: TGTGCCTCCAACGGGCGGGAGGGCGGATATACGCAGTATTTT

v_gene: TRBV27
len: 14
d_gene: TRBD1
abundance: few
j_gene: TRBJ1-1
CDR3aa: CASSMDRDNTEAFF
CDR3nt: TGTGCCAGCAGCATGGACAGGGACAACACTGAAGCTTTCTTT

v_gene: TRBV27
len: 15
d_gene: NA
abundance: NA
j_gene: TRBJ2-5
CDR3aa: CASATGRLGAETQYF
CDR3nt: TGTGCCAGCGCTACGGGACGGTTGGGGGCAGAGACCCAGTACTTC

v_gene: TRBV11-2
len: 14
d_gene: NA
abundance: NA
j_gene: TRBJ1-6
CDR3aa: CASSFNGGNSPLHF
CDR3nt: TGTGCCAGCAGCTTTAACGGGGGAAATTCACCCCTCCACTTT

v_gene: TRBV6-1
len: 13
d_gene: NA
abundance: NA
j_gene: TRBJ2-2
CDR3aa: CASSPQGSGELFF
CDR3nt: TGTGCCAGCAGCCCTCAGGGTTCCGGGGAGCTGTTTTTT

v_gene: TRBV4-1
len: 16
d_gene: NA
abundance: NA
j_gene: TRBJ2-7
CDR3aa: CASSQDLALLSYEQYF
CDR3nt: TGCGCCAGCAGCCAAGATCTTGCCCTACTAAGCTACGAGCAGTACTTC

v_gene: TRBV15
len: 15
d_gene: TRBD2
abundance: medium-sized
j_gene: TRBJ2-7
CDR3aa: CATSRDREGPDEQYF
CDR3nt: TGTGCCACCAGCAGAGATCGGGAGGGGCCGGACGAGCAGTACTTC

v_gene: TRBV7-2
len: 16
d_gene: TRBD2
abundance: NA
j_gene: TRBJ2-2
CDR3aa: CASSLPPWRETGELFF
CDR3nt: TGTGCCAGCAGCTTACCCCCCTGGCGGGAGACCGGGGAGCTGTTTTTT

v_gene: TRBV27
len: 17
d_gene: TRBD2
abundance: NA
j_gene: TRBJ2-3
CDR3aa: CASKRTSGKTVTDTQYF
CDR3nt: TGTGCCAGCAAGCGGACTAGCGGGAAAACAGTCACAGATACGCAGTATTTT

v_gene: TRBV6-2/TRBV6-3
len: 16
d_gene: TRBD1
abundance: NA
j_gene: TRBJ2-3
CDR3aa: CASTELGTANTDTQYF
CDR3nt: TGTGCCAGCACGGAGCTTGGGACAGCAAACACAGATACGCAGTATTTT

v_gene: TRBV11-3
len: 14
d_gene: NA
abundance: once
j_gene: TRBJ2-3
CDR3aa: CASSEGQTTDTQYF
CDR3nt: TGTGCCAGCAGCGAAGGACAGACGACAGATACGCAGTATTTT

v_gene: TRBV2
len: 13
d_gene: TRBD1
abundance: NA
j_gene: TRBJ2-7
CDR3aa: CASLGTGAYEQYF
CDR3nt: TGTGCCAGCCTCGGGACAGGGGCCTACGAGCAGTACTTC

v_gene: TRBV6-1
len: 16
d_gene: NA
abundance: NA
j_gene: TRBJ1-6
CDR3aa: CASRRSQSSYNSPLHF
CDR3nt: TGTGCCAGCAGGCGCTCACAGAGCTCCTATAATTCACCCCTCCACTTT

v_gene: TRBV27
len: 15
d_gene: TRBD1
abundance: NA
j_gene: TRBJ1-2
CDR3aa: CASSSSGQGAHGYTF
CDR3nt: TGTGCCAGCAGCTCCTCAGGACAGGGGGCGCATGGCTACACCTTC

v_gene: TRBV6-1
len: 13
d_gene: NA
abundance: NA
j_gene: TRBJ2-7
CDR3aa: CASSVTSSYEQYF
CDR3nt: TGTGCCAGCAGTGTCACGAGCTCCTACGAGCAGTACTTC

v_gene: TRBV20-1
len: 18
d_gene: NA
abundance: NA
j_gene: TRBJ1-1
CDR3aa: CSARPQFIRDPSFRKAFF
CDR3nt: TGCAGTGCTAGACCGCAATTTATCCGGGACCCCTCTTTTCGAAAAGCTTTCTTT

v_gene: TRBV12-3/TRBV12-4
len: 15
d_gene: NA
abundance: NA
j_gene: TRBJ2-2
CDR3aa: CASSLRGTNTGELFF
CDR3nt: TGTGCCAGCAGTTTAAGGGGCACGAACACCGGGGAGCTGTTTTTT

v_gene: TRBV7-9
len: 14
d_gene: TRBD1
abundance: NA
j_gene: TRBJ1-2
CDR3aa: CASSPQGADYGYTF
CDR3nt: TGTGCCAGCAGCCCCCAGGGGGCTGACTATGGCTACACCTTC

v_gene: TRBV20-1
len: 12
d_gene: NA
abundance: NA
j_gene: TRBJ2-3
CDR3aa: CSAIDSPDTQYF
CDR3nt: TGCAGTGCTATTGATTCTCCAGATACGCAGTATTTT

v_gene: TRBV6-2/TRBV6-3
len: 14
d_gene: TRBD1
abundance: NA
j_gene: TRBJ2-3
CDR3aa: CASRYRGWGDTQYF
CDR3nt: TGTGCCAGCAGGTACAGGGGTTGGGGAGATACGCAGTATTTT

v_gene: TRBV20-1
len: 14
d_gene: TRBD2
abundance: NA
j_gene: TRBJ2-5
CDR3aa: CSAGVAGSQETQYF
CDR3nt: TGCAGTGCCGGAGTAGCGGGATCTCAAGAGACCCAGTACTTC

v_gene: TRBV2
len: 13
d_gene: TRBD1
abundance: few
j_gene: TRBJ1-5
CDR3aa: CASSWTGRQPQHF
CDR3nt: TGTGCCAGCAGTTGGACAGGAAGGCAGCCCCAGCATTTT

v_gene: TRBV18
len: 14
d_gene: NA
abundance: once
j_gene: TRBJ1-1
CDR3aa: CASSPPGSQGVAFF
CDR3nt: TGTGCCAGCTCACCACCGGGGTCCCAGGGTGTCGCTTTCTTT

v_gene: TRBV7-6
len: 17
d_gene: NA
abundance: NA
j_gene: TRBJ2-3
CDR3aa: CASSLARGRLLTDTQYF
CDR3nt: TGTGCCAGCAGCTTAGCGAGAGGGCGACTCCTCACAGATACGCAGTATTTT

v_gene: TRBV19
len: 13
d_gene: NA
abundance: NA
j_gene: TRBJ2-3
CDR3aa: CASSPPHSWTQYF
CDR3nt: TGTGCCAGTAGTCCCCCCCACTCTTGGACGCAGTATTTT

v_gene: TRBV12-3/TRBV12-4
len: 15
d_gene: NA
abundance: NA
j_gene: TRBJ1-6
CDR3aa: CASSLMTGVNSPLHF
CDR3nt: TGTGCCAGCAGCCTGATGACAGGCGTAAATTCACCCCTCCACTTT

v_gene: TRBV20-1
len: 12
d_gene: NA
abundance: NA
j_gene: TRBJ1-2
CDR3aa: CSASRSAYGYTF
CDR3nt: TGCAGTGCTAGCCGCTCAGCCTATGGCTACACCTTC

v_gene: TRBV27
len: 15
d_gene: NA
abundance: few
j_gene: TRBJ1-6
CDR3aa: CASRDRGGYNSPLHF
CDR3nt: TGTGCCAGCCGCGACCGAGGGGGTTATAATTCACCCCTCCACTTT

v_gene: TRBV4-1
len: 12
d_gene: NA
abundance: NA
j_gene: TRBJ2-3
CDR3aa: CASSQAPDTQYF
CDR3nt: TGCGCCAGCAGCCAAGCACCAGATACGCAGTATTTT

v_gene: TRBV5-1
len: 16
d_gene: TRBD2
abundance: once
j_gene: TRBJ2-7
CDR3aa: CASSPGGREAAYEQYF
CDR3nt: TGCGCCAGCAGCCCCGGAGGGCGGGAGGCTGCCTACGAGCAGTACTTC

v_gene: TRBV7-9
len: 14
d_gene: NA
abundance: few
j_gene: TRBJ1-2
CDR3aa: CASSRGQNNYGYTF
CDR3nt: TGTGCCAGCAGCCGAGGACAGAACAACTATGGCTACACCTTC

v_gene: TRBV18
len: 14
d_gene: NA
abundance: NA
j_gene: TRBJ2-1
CDR3aa: CASSPPQGYNEQFF
CDR3nt: TGTGCCAGCTCACCACCGCAGGGGTACAATGAGCAGTTCTTC

v_gene: TRBV19
len: 16
d_gene: NA
abundance: NA
j_gene: TRBJ1-4
CDR3aa: CASRNTGFATNEKLFF
CDR3nt: TGTGCCAGTAGAAATACGGGCTTCGCAACTAATGAAAAACTGTTTTTT

v_gene: TRBV10-3
len: 16
d_gene: TRBD1
abundance: once
j_gene: TRBJ2-1
CDR3aa: CAISGGQGAFYNEQFF
CDR3nt: TGTGCCATCAGTGGGGGACAGGGGGCTTTCTACAATGAGCAGTTCTTC

v_gene: TRBV7-9
len: 14
d_gene: NA
abundance: few
j_gene: TRBJ1-4
CDR3aa: CASSLVGTSEKLFF
CDR3nt: TGTGCCAGCAGCTTAGTTGGGACGTCCGAAAAACTGTTTTTT

v_gene: TRBV11-2
len: 13
d_gene: NA
abundance: NA
j_gene: TRBJ1-1
CDR3aa: CASSLSGNTEAFF
CDR3nt: TGTGCCAGCAGCTTAAGTGGAAACACTGAAGCTTTCTTT